These T cell receptor beta chains were read from a single sample in a study of CD8 T cells in Susac syndrome. TCRdb analysed the immunoSEQ multiplex PCR reads with MiXCR anew, one entry per CDR3 protein. Here the sample spans about 19,000 distinct CDR3 sequences, around 96% being singletons. The specimen sequenced was CD8+ T cells from PBMCs. These receptors were obtained from a human donor in good health. Both conserved end residues are part of each CDR3. The D gene is left open where the match is weak. Clone size is given for some rows only: seen once, a few or many times, or a class if the clone is expanded.

clone_size,d_call,v_call,j_call,cdr3_aa,cdr3_nt
.,TRBD2,TRBV13,TRBJ2-3,CASSLGLSGGGTDTQYF,TGTGCCAGCAGCTTAGGCCTTTCGGGAGGAGGGACAGATACGCAGTATTTT
.,.,TRBV4-1,TRBJ2-1,CASSQEGNEQFF,TGCGCCAGCAGCCAAGAGGGTAATGAGCAGTTCTTC
.,TRBD2,TRBV20-1,TRBJ2-2,CSARGPGRSHTGELFF,TGCAGTGCTAGAGGCCCCGGGAGGAGCCACACCGGGGAGCTGTTTTTT
.,.,TRBV27,TRBJ1-2,CASSTAVSTGASGGYTF,TGTGCCAGCAGTACCGCCGTCTCAACGGGGGCCTCGGGGGGCTACACCTTC
.,TRBD2,TRBV6-5,TRBJ2-1,CASSPSRRGMNEQFF,TGTGCCAGCAGCCCCTCACGGCGGGGGATGAATGAGCAGTTCTTC
.,.,TRBV9,TRBJ2-4,CASSPRGELAKNIQYF,TGTGCCAGCAGCCCCCGGGGAGAACTAGCCAAAAACATTCAGTACTTC
.,.,TRBV28,TRBJ2-3,CASSWGLDSPDTQYF,TGTGCCAGCAGTTGGGGGCTAGATTCTCCAGATACGCAGTATTTT
.,.,TRBV7-9,TRBJ2-7,CASSSTGYEQYF,TGTGCCAGCAGCTCGACAGGCTACGAGCAGTACTTC
.,TRBD1,TRBV14,TRBJ2-1,CASSQGQGAYNEQFF,TGTGCCAGCAGCCAAGGACAGGGGGCCTACAATGAGCAGTTCTTC
once,TRBD2,TRBV30,TRBJ2-1,CAWSFYLLAGVRNEQFF,TGTGCCTGGAGTTTCTATCTACTAGCGGGAGTAAGGAATGAGCAGTTCTTC
.,.,TRBV27,TRBJ1-6,CASSLAGTNSPLHF,TGTGCCAGCAGTTTGGCAGGGACAAATTCACCCCTCCACTTT
few,TRBD2,TRBV3-1,TRBJ2-7,CASSQEGTRYEQYF,TGTGCCAGCAGCCAAGAAGGGACTAGATACGAGCAGTACTTC
.,.,TRBV7-9,TRBJ2-1,CASRYLRGHNEQFF,TGTGCCAGCAGGTACTTGCGGGGACACAATGAGCAGTTCTTC
.,.,TRBV28,TRBJ2-7,CASSLGLGEQYF,TGTGCCAGCAGTCTAGGCTTGGGCGAGCAGTACTTC
.,TRBD1,TRBV5-6,TRBJ1-1,CASSLEAGGRTEAFF,TGTGCCAGCAGCTTGGAAGCAGGGGGCCGAACTGAAGCTTTCTTT
.,.,TRBV27,TRBJ1-5,CASSPRTALYGKPQHF,TGTGCCAGCAGTCCTAGGACAGCCCTTTACGGGAAGCCCCAGCATTTT
once,TRBD1,TRBV6-1,TRBJ2-1,CASSEATGGHEQFF,TGTGCCAGCAGTGAAGCGACAGGGGGCCATGAGCAGTTCTTC
.,.,TRBV5-8,TRBJ1-2,CASSGRGSGYTF,TGTGCCAGCAGCGGCAGGGGATCTGGCTACACCTTC
few,TRBD1,TRBV7-9,TRBJ1-2,CASSFGQGRLYGYTF,TGTGCCAGCAGCTTTGGACAGGGGCGACTTTATGGCTACACCTTC
once,.,TRBV27,TRBJ2-1,CASSSGAPNEQFF,TGTGCCAGCAGTTCGGGGGCGCCCAATGAGCAGTTCTTC
few,.,TRBV28,TRBJ2-1,CASSLSGASYNEQFF,TGTGCCAGCAGTTTATCAGGGGCCTCCTACAATGAGCAGTTCTTC
.,.,TRBV5-6,TRBJ2-3,CASSFPTTWRSTDTQYF,TGTGCCAGCAGCTTCCCCACCACATGGAGAAGCACAGATACGCAGTATTTT
.,TRBD1,TRBV29-1,TRBJ2-1,CSVYQGASYNEQFF,TGCAGCGTTTATCAGGGGGCCTCCTACAATGAGCAGTTCTTC
.,.,TRBV5-1,TRBJ2-7,CASSLGQNYEQYF,TGCGCCAGCAGCTTGGGACAGAACTACGAGCAGTACTTC
.,TRBD1,TRBV13,TRBJ1-1,CASSPTGEGNTEAFF,TGTGCCAGCAGCCCGACAGGGGAGGGGAACACTGAAGCTTTCTTT
.,.,TRBV3-1,TRBJ1-4,CASSQDLGGYEKLFF,TGTGCCAGCAGCCAAGATCTTGGAGGGTATGAAAAACTGTTTTTT
.,.,TRBV28,TRBJ2-1,CASSSILSGNEQFF,TGTGCCAGCAGTTCGATCTTGAGCGGCAATGAGCAGTTCTTC
.,.,TRBV6-1,TRBJ2-1,CASTALAYNEQFF,TGTGCCAGCACAGCCCTAGCCTACAATGAGCAGTTCTTC
once,TRBD1,TRBV15,TRBJ2-3,CATSNRGLSTDTQYF,TGTGCCACCAGCAACAGGGGGCTCAGCACAGATACGCAGTATTTT